The rows below give T cell receptor beta chains drawn from one sample of a study of shared clonotypes between healthy human individuals. The repertoire was sequenced with immunoSEQ multiplex PCR; TCRdb's copy has only in-frame clones and lacks some. The sample lists about 680,000 clones, 74% occurring once. Sequencing was done on a sample of memory CD4+ T cells sorted from blood. These receptors all stem from a woman in her thirties in good health. Both conserved end residues are part of each CDR3. D genes are given only for firm matches. Clone size is given for some rows only: seen once, a few or many times, or a class if the clone is expanded.

cdr3_nt	cdr3_aa	v_call	d_call	clone_size	j_call
TGCGCCAGCAGCCCTTTCGGGAGGGGGGTAGAGACCCAGTACTTC	CASSPFGRGVETQYF	TRBV5-1	TRBD2	-	TRBJ2-5
TGTGCCAGCTCACCAGGACAGGCTGACACCGGGGAGCTGTTTTTT	CASSPGQADTGELFF	TRBV18	TRBD1	-	TRBJ2-2
TGCGCCAGCAGCTTGGAGCTCGGGAGGGCCCGGAATGAGCAGTTCTTC	CASSLELGRARNEQFF	TRBV5-1	TRBD2	-	TRBJ2-1
TGCGCCAGCAGCTTTGGGCAGGGAGAGACCCAGTACTTC	CASSFGQGETQYF	TRBV5-1	-	few	TRBJ2-5
TGTGCCACCGCCCGTGCGGCGGGGATTGCAGATACGCAGTATTTT	CATARAAGIADTQYF	TRBV7-2	-	-	TRBJ2-3
TGTGCCAGCAGTGTTTCGGGACTAGCGGGACCCACCGGGGAGCTGTTTTTT	CASSVSGLAGPTGELFF	TRBV6-4	TRBD2	-	TRBJ2-2
TGCGCCAGCACCTCGAACCTACAGGGTCCCGAGCAGTACTTC	CASTSNLQGPEQYF	TRBV5-1	-	once	TRBJ2-7
TGCGCCAGCAGCGTAGGGAGAGCCTCAGAGACCCAGTACTTC	CASSVGRASETQYF	TRBV5-1	-	-	TRBJ2-5
TGTGCCAGCAGTTTATCGGCCTTGGAGGGCTACACCTTC	CASSLSALEGYTF	TRBV27	-	-	TRBJ1-2
TGTGCCTGGAGTTACTACGGAACCTACGAGCAGTACTTC	CAWSYYGTYEQYF	TRBV30	-	-	TRBJ2-7
TGTGCCAGCAGCCCAAGGACTAGCGGGACTTCCTTTTTCTCCTACAATGAGCAGTTCTTC	CASSPRTSGTSFFSYNEQFF	TRBV13	TRBD2	-	TRBJ2-1
TGTGCCAGCAGTTCCTACAGGGAAAACATTCAGTACTTC	CASSSYRENIQYF	TRBV6-5	-	-	TRBJ2-4
TGCAGCGTTGGTGGGGGACAGGCGAGCTATGGCTACACCTTC	CSVGGGQASYGYTF	TRBV29-1	TRBD1	-	TRBJ1-2
TGCAGTGCGGCCCAGGGGTACGAGCAGTGCTTC	CSAAQGYEQCF	TRBV20-1	-	-	TRBJ2-7
TGTGCCAGCTCACCACGAGGGATCCCGGGATCCTACAATGAGCAGTTCTTC	CASSPRGIPGSYNEQFF	TRBV18	-	-	TRBJ2-1
TGTGCCAGCAGCGGTAGGGGAAGCGGGACTAATGAAAAACTGTTTTTT	CASSGRGSGTNEKLFF	TRBV7-8	-	-	TRBJ1-4
TGTGCCAGCAGTGAGTCCCATGGGGCCACTGAAGCTTTCTTT	CASSESHGATEAFF	TRBV6-1	-	few	TRBJ1-1
TGTGCCACTCAGTTGGCCGGAGGGGCAGATACGCAGTATTTT	CATQLAGGADTQYF	TRBV7-6	-	-	TRBJ2-3
TGCGCCAGCAGCCGGCGAGGTGAGGAGCTCTACGAGCAGTACTTC	CASSRRGEELYEQYF	TRBV4-1	-	many	TRBJ2-7
TGTGCCAGCAGTCCCGGGACTGAAGCTTTCTTT	CASSPGTEAFF	TRBV28	-	few	TRBJ1-1
TGTGCCAGTAGTCCCGGGCCAGGGACTACCAAAAACATTCAGTACTTC	CASSPGPGTTKNIQYF	TRBV19	TRBD2	-	TRBJ2-4
TGTGCCAGCAGCCAAGATGGGCGGGAGCGGAATCATGAAAAACTGTTTTTT	CASSQDGRERNHEKLFF	TRBV14	-	few	TRBJ1-4